This TCR beta chain was obtained from a study of cytomegalovirus exposure and HLA in healthy donors. 60 Vbeta and 13 Jbeta primers were used in PCR. Clones were read by immunoSEQ multiplex PCR, and TCRdb kept only the in-frame ones, dropping some. This sample's table has about 52,000 clones. Concerning this clone: Its antigen is still unknown.

Whole-study findings and limits: An apparent linkage of common viral pathogens to several of the most significant clusters emerged in a later analysis.

Germline V gives CDR1 MDHEN, CDR2 SYDVKM. V lost 7 bases and J lost 8, with 9 bases in between. The CDR3 length is 11 residues. Material: PBMCs. The sequence was collected from a woman aged 45-65 years in good health and CMV-seropositive. The gene calls are TRBV28 and TRBJ1-3; D is unclear. CDR3 in DNA: TGTGCCAGCACCTGGGGAGACACCATATATTTT. Amino acid sequence: CASTWGDTIYF.